This is a list of T cell receptor beta chains from one sample in a study of blood T cell repertoires in COVID-19. Repertoires were generated with immunoSEQ multiplex PCR, while TCRdb's copy carries only in-frame clones and drops some. The sample lists tens of thousands of clones, roughly 80% occurring once. Sequenced: peripheral blood. These receptors all stem from a human donor in a cohort sampled during active COVID-19. Each CDR3 is given with its conserved first and last residue. D genes are given only for firm matches. Not all rows give a size; the values are once, few, many and, for expanded clones, a class.

J	D	V	size	DNA	CDR3
TRBJ2-5	TRBD2	TRBV4-1	few	TGCGCCAGCAGCCAAGGACTAGCGGGGGCGCCCGGAGGGACCCAGTACTTC	CASSQGLAGAPGGTQYF
TRBJ2-1	TRBD1	TRBV3-1/TRBV3-2	NA	TGTGCCAGCAGCCAGAGACAGGGTAGCTACAATGAGCAGTTCTTC	CASSQRQGSYNEQFF
TRBJ2-7	TRBD2	TRBV3-1/TRBV3-2	NA	TGTGCCAGCAGCCAAGATTTCGGGAGGGTTTCCTACGAGCAGTACTTC	CASSQDFGRVSYEQYF
TRBJ2-7	NA	TRBV28	NA	TGTGCCAGCAGTCCTCCGAGGTACGAGCAGTACTTC	CASSPPRYEQYF
TRBJ1-6	TRBD1	TRBV5-6	few	TGTGCCAGCAGCTTGGGGACAGGGCGGTTTGATTCACCCCTCCACTTT	CASSLGTGRFDSPLHF
TRBJ2-3	NA	TRBV27	NA	TGTGCCAGCAGTTTGCAAGGGGGTGGGGTAGATACGCAGTATTTT	CASSLQGGGVDTQYF
TRBJ2-6	TRBD1	TRBV19	NA	TGTGCCAGTACAGGGACAGCCTTACTGAGCTCTGGGGCCAACGTCCTGACTTTC	CASTGTALLSSGANVLTF
TRBJ1-1	NA	TRBV5-1	once	TGCGCCAGCAGCTTGGGACAGACTGAAGCTTTCTTT	CASSLGQTEAFF
TRBJ1-1	NA	TRBV7-7	NA	TGTGCTAGCAGCCACGGCCCAGGGCGGGAACGGGAACTCGCTGAAGCTTTCTTT	CASSHGPGRERELAEAFF
TRBJ2-7	TRBD1	TRBV5-1	NA	TGCGCCAGCAGCGGACAGGGATCCGAGCAGTACTTC	CASSGQGSEQYF
TRBJ1-5	TRBD1	TRBV2	NA	TGTGCCAGCGGGGGACAGGGGGGCCAGCCCCAGCATTTT	CASGGQGGQPQHF
TRBJ2-2	NA	TRBV6-4	NA	TGTGCCAGCAGTGGGAGCTCCGGGGAGCTGTTTTTT	CASSGSSGELFF
TRBJ2-1	NA	TRBV13	many	TGTGCCAGCAGCTTAGCGGTCGACAATGAGCAGTTCTTC	CASSLAVDNEQFF
TRBJ2-3	NA	TRBV5-1	once	TGCGCCAGCAGTGAGTCAGGGCCCCCCACAGATACGCAGTATTTT	CASSESGPPTDTQYF
TRBJ1-4	NA	TRBV10-2	once	TGCGCCAGCAGTGAGTCCTGGCTTCCAACTAATGAAAAACTGTTTTTT	CASSESWLPTNEKLFF
TRBJ1-1	TRBD1	TRBV28	NA	TGTGCCAGCACGCCGTGGACAGGGGGTGACACTGAAGCTTTCTTT	CASTPWTGGDTEAFF
TRBJ1-2	TRBD1	TRBV7-3	NA	TGTGCCAGCAGCTGGGGACAGCGCGACTATGGCTACACCTTC	CASSWGQRDYGYTF
TRBJ1-6	NA	TRBV6-5	NA	TGTGCTTGCAAGGAGAGCTCCTATAATTCACCCCTCCACTTT	CACKESSYNSPLHF
TRBJ1-4	NA	TRBV11-2	NA	TGTGCCAGCAGCTTAGTTGGGGGGGGCGTCACTAATGAAAAACTGTTTTTT	CASSLVGGGVTNEKLFF
TRBJ1-2	NA	TRBV28	NA	TGTGCCAGCAGTTCCTCCCCGAATCGGCAAATTCGGAGTGGCTACACCTTC	CASSSSPNRQIRSGYTF
TRBJ1-2	NA	TRBV7-8	NA	TGTGCCAGCAGCTTAGAGTGGCGGGGAACCAACTATGGCTACACCTTC	CASSLEWRGTNYGYTF
TRBJ2-3	TRBD2	TRBV7-2	NA	TGTGCCAGCAGCTTACAAGCGGGGGGAGATACGCAGTATTTT	CASSLQAGGDTQYF
TRBJ1-1	NA	TRBV29-1	NA	TGCAGCGCCGCGGGACCGTTGTATAACACTGAAGCTTTCTTT	CSAAGPLYNTEAFF
TRBJ2-5	NA	TRBV7-2	NA	TGTGCCAGCAGCTCTGAGCCCCGAGGGACCCAGTACTTC	CASSSEPRGTQYF
TRBJ2-3	NA	TRBV28	NA	TGTGCCAGCAAAATGCGGCCCACAGATACGCAGTATTTT	CASKMRPTDTQYF
TRBJ1-4	NA	TRBV6-1	NA	TGTGCCAGCAGTGAAGCATCGGGAACTGGTGAAAAACTGTTTTTT	CASSEASGTGEKLFF
TRBJ2-3	NA	TRBV5-6	NA	TGTGCCAGCAGCTCAACGTCCAGGGCTCAGGATACGCAGTATTTT	CASSSTSRAQDTQYF
TRBJ1-1	NA	TRBV7-2	NA	TGTGCCAGCAGCTTGTGGGGGGTCACTGAAGCTTTCTTT	CASSLWGVTEAFF
TRBJ2-7	NA	TRBV20-1	NA	TGCAGTGCTAGAGTGCCCCTAGAGCAGTACTTC	CSARVPLEQYF
TRBJ2-7	TRBD1	TRBV4-3	NA	TGCGCCAGCAGCCAATCCGTGACCGGGACAGGGACAACCTACGAGCAGTACTTC	CASSQSVTGTGTTYEQYF
TRBJ1-1	NA	TRBV6-2/TRBV6-3	few	TGTGCCAGCAGTCAACAGGGTGAAGCTTTCTTT	CASSQQGEAFF
TRBJ1-2	NA	TRBV2	NA	TGTGCCAGCCAAACAGGGCTAGCTAACTATGGCTACACCTTC	CASQTGLANYGYTF
TRBJ1-1	NA	TRBV6-6	NA	TGTGCCAGCAGTTACTCCAGGGACACTGAAGCTTTCTTT	CASSYSRDTEAFF